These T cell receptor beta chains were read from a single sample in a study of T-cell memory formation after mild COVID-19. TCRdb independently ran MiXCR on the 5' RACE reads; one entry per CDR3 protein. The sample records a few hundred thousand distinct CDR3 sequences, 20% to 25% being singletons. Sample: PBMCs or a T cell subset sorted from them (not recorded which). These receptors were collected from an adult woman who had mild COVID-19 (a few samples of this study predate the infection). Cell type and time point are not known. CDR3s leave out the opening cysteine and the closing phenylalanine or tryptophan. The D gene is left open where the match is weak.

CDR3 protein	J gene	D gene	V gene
ASSDSKGTDTQY	TRBJ2-3	.	TRBV6-4
ASSGDGRSYEQY	TRBJ2-7	.	TRBV5-1
ASSYRQTHYLF	TRBJ2-1	.	TRBV6-2/TRBV6-3
ASTAGGVPSEQY	TRBJ2-7	.	TRBV7-9
ASSQQQGNSPLH	TRBJ1-6	.	TRBV3-1
ASSLWTGELF	TRBJ2-2	.	TRBV12-3/TRBV12-4
ASRRTSLLTDTQY	TRBJ2-3	.	TRBV12-3/TRBV12-4
ASSLDRVRTGDRSGNTIY	TRBJ1-3	TRBD1	TRBV12-3/TRBV12-4
ASSQAFRLSYNEQF	TRBJ2-1	.	TRBV14
SVEGLNTEAF	TRBJ1-1	.	TRBV29-1
ASSLQALPNSPLH	TRBJ1-6	.	TRBV7-6
ASTPTGWNTIY	TRBJ1-3	.	TRBV7-2
ASTPRQASTGELF	TRBJ2-2	.	TRBV12-3/TRBV12-4
ASSLEGRGLAGARSTDTQY	TRBJ2-3	TRBD2	TRBV11-3
SARGAAREPQH	TRBJ1-5	.	TRBV20-1
ASSGHGTEGEQY	TRBJ2-7	TRBD1	TRBV6-1
ASTWDRGLYEQY	TRBJ2-7	TRBD1	TRBV12-3/TRBV12-4
ASSPPPSGGLEQY	TRBJ2-7	TRBD2	TRBV18
ASSPGQGHEQY	TRBJ2-7	TRBD1	TRBV18
ASSPHTTSGNTIY	TRBJ1-3	.	TRBV11-2
ASSLAGAFNQPQH	TRBJ1-5	.	TRBV7-8
ASSQENRGDTEAF	TRBJ1-1	TRBD1	TRBV4-2
ASSLRGWGQTNYGYT	TRBJ1-2	.	TRBV7-2
ASSWSGTGSSSYEQY	TRBJ2-7	TRBD1	TRBV5-5
ASSSQTSGAYNEQF	TRBJ2-1	TRBD2	TRBV28
ASSLVDRDSTYEQY	TRBJ2-7	.	TRBV12-3/TRBV12-4
ASSPGTGWTYEQY	TRBJ2-7	TRBD1	TRBV9
ASSPITLNNYGYT	TRBJ1-2	.	TRBV3-1
ASSLASQGENYGYT	TRBJ1-2	.	TRBV7-9
ASSLGSLGDQPQH	TRBJ1-5	.	TRBV7-9
ASAGSSGRTDTQY	TRBJ2-3	TRBD2	TRBV9
ASSTTAGVDYGYT	TRBJ1-2	.	TRBV9
ASKSSGRAGEQF	TRBJ2-1	TRBD2	TRBV6-2/TRBV6-3
ASSYLSPPTGHEQY	TRBJ2-7	TRBD1	TRBV6-5
ASDRGDTNNSPLH	TRBJ1-6	.	TRBV7-9
ASSPRGEGTRDEQY	TRBJ2-7	.	TRBV4-1
ASSQVRADSYNEQF	TRBJ2-1	.	TRBV4-2
ATSDAPGGLAVYNEQF	TRBJ2-1	TRBD2	TRBV24-1
ASSFLQGLSNQPQH	TRBJ1-5	.	TRBV12-3/TRBV12-4
ASSNPPRAGGTEAF	TRBJ1-1	.	TRBV19
ASSFLAGGGTGELF	TRBJ2-2	TRBD2	TRBV7-3
SVAGTSGYQETQY	TRBJ2-5	TRBD2	TRBV29-1
ASRQSISGNTIY	TRBJ1-3	.	TRBV11-2
ASSVAGAQDTEAF	TRBJ1-1	.	TRBV9
ASSSTGEQY	TRBJ2-7	.	TRBV12-3/TRBV12-4
ASSRLTDTQY	TRBJ2-3	.	TRBV27
ATSERGRFRDEQF	TRBJ2-1	TRBD2	TRBV24-1
ASSLGQGYEQF	TRBJ2-1	.	TRBV7-2
ASSYSIGLAVSSYNEQF	TRBJ2-1	TRBD2	TRBV6-2/TRBV6-3
ASSSSSSGGAII	TRBJ2-1	TRBD2	TRBV9
SVEVQGVQY	TRBJ2-4	TRBD1	TRBV29-1
ASSSGTHTYEQY	TRBJ2-7	.	TRBV12-3/TRBV12-4
ASSYWGRERETQY	TRBJ2-5	.	TRBV6-2/TRBV6-3
SVVTTVSYGYT	TRBJ1-2	.	TRBV29-1